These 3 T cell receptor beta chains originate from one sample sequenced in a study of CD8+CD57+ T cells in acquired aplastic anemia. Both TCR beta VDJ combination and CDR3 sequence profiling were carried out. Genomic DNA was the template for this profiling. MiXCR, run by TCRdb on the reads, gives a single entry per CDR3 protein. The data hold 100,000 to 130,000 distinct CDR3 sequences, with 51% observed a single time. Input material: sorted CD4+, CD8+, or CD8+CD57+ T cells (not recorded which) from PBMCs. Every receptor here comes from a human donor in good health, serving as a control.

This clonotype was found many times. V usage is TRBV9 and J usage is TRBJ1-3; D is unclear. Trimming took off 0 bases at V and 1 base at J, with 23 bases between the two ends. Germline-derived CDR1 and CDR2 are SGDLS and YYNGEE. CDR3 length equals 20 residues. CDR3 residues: CASSVGSSGELSGSGNTIYF. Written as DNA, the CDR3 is TGTGCCAGCAGCGTAGGTTCATCGGGAGAACTATCGGGTTCTGGAAACACCATATATTTT.

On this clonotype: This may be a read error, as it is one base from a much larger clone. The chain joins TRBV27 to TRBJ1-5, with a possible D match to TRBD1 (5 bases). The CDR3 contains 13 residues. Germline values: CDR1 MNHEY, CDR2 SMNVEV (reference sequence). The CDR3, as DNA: TGTGCCAGCAGTTTCCGGGGGAATCGGCCCCAGCATTTT. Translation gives CASSFRGNRPQHF.

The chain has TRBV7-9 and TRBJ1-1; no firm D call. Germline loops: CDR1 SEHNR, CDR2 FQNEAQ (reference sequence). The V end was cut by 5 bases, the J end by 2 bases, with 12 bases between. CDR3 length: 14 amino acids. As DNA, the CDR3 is TGTGCCAGCAGCCTGCGTGCGGATAACACTGAAGCTTTCTTT. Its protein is CASSLRADNTEAFF.